Listed here are 15 T cell receptor beta chains from one sample, sequenced in a study of OX40 agonist ivuxolimab in advanced cancers. Libraries were made using the immunoSEQ multiplex PCR assay. Here the immuneACCESS table is served through TCRdb, limited to in-frame sequences with V and J called. Missing clones are a known gap in these copies; in checked studies unresolved V genes cover under half, and the rest lacks a known reason. Present in this sample are tens of thousands of clones, around 79% of which were seen just once. The ten largest clones capture approximately 10% of the sample. Sequenced material: CD4+ or CD8+ T cells sorted from blood, taken in a trial of the OX40 agonist ivuxolimab. The origin of the receptors is an adult with an advanced solid tumor such as melanoma, head and neck, liver or kidney cancer.

This rearrangement joins TRBV29-1 to TRBJ2-5; 7 nucleotides align to TRBD1. The end of the DNA fits TRBJ2-7 better, so the J call may be wrong. Germline V gives CDR1 SQVTM, CDR2 ANQGSEA. The CDR3 is 16 amino acids. The CDR3 region has the DNA TGCAGCGTCGCTAAATCGGACAGGCCGAGCTCCTACGAGCAGTACTTC. This translates into CSVAKSDRPSSYEQYF.

The chain combines TRBV30 with TRBJ2-7, with 11 bases matching TRBD2. CDR1 and CDR2 from the germline V gene are GTSNPN and SVGIG (reference sequence). The CDR3 covers 12 residues. Germline trimming cut 7 bases from V and 4 bases from J; bases unmatched to any gene: 3. DNA for the CDR3: TGTGCCTTGGGACTAGCGGAGTACGAGCAGTACTTC. This gives the protein CALGLAEYEQYF.

The chain employs TRBV6-5 and TRBJ2-1, with 7 bases matching TRBD1. CDR3 size: 15 residues. CDR1 and CDR2 from the germline V gene are MNHEY and SVGAGI. The V segment lost 8 bases and the J segment 1 base; nucleotides outside the gene matches: 8. The CDR3 sequence is CASYNPGQSYNEQFF. The CDR3 DNA reads as TGTGCCAGCTACAATCCGGGACAGTCCTACAATGAGCAGTTCTTC.

This sequence joins TRBV4-3 and TRBJ2-1; D might be TRBD1 (7 bases). CDR1 is LGHNA, CDR2 YSLEER, per germline. With 0 bases removed from V and 4 bases from J, the gap between germline ends came to 16 bases. The CDR3 has 17 residues. This chain's CDR3 is CASSQEQGPGVYNEQFF. Here the CDR3 DNA reads TGCGCCAGCAGCCAAGAACAGGGGCCGGGGGTATACAATGAGCAGTTCTTC.

This sequence joins TRBV11-3 and TRBJ1-2, with 9 bases fitting TRBD1. This CDR3 has 14 amino acids. V lost 4 bases and J lost 7; bases outside the gene matches: 7. The V gene's germline CDR1 is SGHNT and CDR2 YENEEA. The CDR3 spells CASSSGTGRLGYTF. The CDR3 coding sequence is TGTGCCAGCAGCTCAGGGACAGGGAGGCTTGGCTACACCTTC.

The chain recombines TRBV4-1 with TRBJ2-1, with 10 positions matching TRBD2. V trimming: 2 bases; J trimming: 2 bases; junction bases outside the gene matches: 3. The CDR3 has 16 residues. Germline assignment: CDR1 MGHRA and CDR2 YSYEKL. The CDR3 nucleotides are TGCGCCAGCAGCCAAATAGCGGGGGGAACCTACAATGAGCAGTTCTTC. Translating it yields CASSQIAGGTYNEQFF.

The chain links TRBV19 to TRBJ1-6; the match to TRBD1 covers 9 bases. The CDR3 length is 16 residues. V was clipped by 4 bases and J by 9 bases; unmatched bases: 10. From germline, CDR1 is LNHDA and CDR2 SQIVND (reference sequence). The CDR3 DNA reads TGTGCCAGTAGTACGGGACAGGGATGGGCTAGTTCACCCCTCCACTTT. Its translation: CASSTGQGWASSPLHF.

The chain links TRBV7-2 to TRBJ1-2; TRBD1 might be the D (6 bases). The germline V and J ends were trimmed by 5 bases and 8 bases, with 21 bases remaining between them. Germline values: CDR1 SGHTA, CDR2 FQGNSA. This CDR3 comprises 15 residues. CDR3 bases: TGTGCCAGCAGCCCCGCGTCGGGGGGCGGTCGGGGCTACACCTTC. It translates to CASSPASGGGRGYTF.

The gene calls are TRBV4-1 and TRBJ2-7; D is perhaps TRBD2 (5 bases). The CDR3 loop spans 15 amino acids. The V end lost 3 bases, the J end lost 5 bases, and 17 bases lay between the germline ends. Germline V gene data show CDR1 as MGHRA and CDR2 as YSYEKL. The CDR3 DNA reads TGCGCCAGCAGCCAGGTAGGACTCGGCGTTGACGAGCAGTACTTC. This gives the protein CASSQVGLGVDEQYF.

The chain links TRBV27 to TRBJ2-3; 14 bases are shared with TRBD2. Germline V lookup: CDR1 MNHEY, CDR2 SMNVEV (reference sequence). The CDR3 is made up of 18 amino acids. Trimming cost V 0 bases and J 5 bases; bases outside gene matches: 7. CDR3 sequence (DNA): TGTGCCAGCAGTTTATCGGGACTAGCGGGAGCGCGGGGAGATACGCAGTATTTT. Translating it yields CASSLSGLAGARGDTQYF.

The rearrangement joins TRBV11-3 to TRBJ2-2; 7 bases map to TRBD1. The V and J ends lost 5 bases and 0 bases, in that order; junction bases with no gene match: 12. The CDR3 extends over 18 amino acids. Germline V CDR1 and CDR2: SGHNT, YENEEA. CDR3 bases: TGTGCCAGCAGCGCGACCTCGGACAGGCAATCGAACACCGGGGAGCTGTTTTTT. Its protein is CASSATSDRQSNTGELFF.

This chain connects TRBV27 to TRBJ2-7, with 7 bases fitting TRBD1. J lost 0 bases, V lost 6 bases, and 5 bases had no gene match. Germline CDR1 MNHEY, CDR2 SMNVEV (reference sequence). CDR3 length: 14 amino acids. The CDR3 spells CASSRGGGSYEQYF. The CDR3 DNA sequence: TGTGCCAGCAGCAGAGGGGGCGGCTCCTACGAGCAGTACTTC.

The rearrangement links TRBV4-1 to TRBJ2-3, with TRBD1 identical over 11 bases. CDR1 MGHRA and CDR2 YSYEKL come from the germline V gene. Trimming took 0 bases from V and 1 from J; bases not matched to a gene: 0. The CDR3 has 16 amino acids. Written as DNA, the CDR3 is TGCGCCAGCAGCCAAGAGGACAGGGGGCGCACAGATACGCAGTATTTT. Its protein product is CASSQEDRGRTDTQYF.

V and J are TRBV14 and TRBJ2-7; D is ambiguous. The ends were cut back, 3 bases at V and 6 bases at J, with 12 bases in the middle. This CDR3 has 13 amino acids. CDR1 SGHDN and CDR2 FVKESK come from the germline V gene. The CDR3 sequence is CASSHVGEVEQYF. CDR3 nucleotide sequence: TGTGCCAGCAGCCACGTGGGTGAGGTCGAGCAGTACTTC.

J is TRBJ2-2 and V is TRBV4-3; D is undetermined. The CDR3 extends over 16 amino acids. From germline, CDR1 is LGHNA and CDR2 YSLEER. Trimming removed 3 bases at V and 4 bases at J, with 15 bases between. The CDR3 sequence is CASSHLGGAVTGELFF. The CDR3 nucleotides read TGCGCCAGCAGCCACCTTGGTGGTGCGGTCACCGGGGAGCTGTTTTTT.